A selection of T cell receptor beta chains follows, all from one sample in a study of T cell responses to AZD1222 COVID-19 vaccine. The method was immunoSEQ multiplex PCR; TCRdb's version includes in-frame clones alone and lacks a portion of them. This sample has about 140,000 clones, with around nine tenths found just once. The specimen was peripheral blood, collected on day 0 of AZD1222 vaccination. The receptors were gathered from an adult in good health. Each CDR3 is given with its conserved first and last residue. D genes are given only for firm matches. Not every row has a clone size; where given, it reads once, few, many or a size class.

>TRBV7-2|NA|TRBJ2-7|NA
TGTGCCAGCAGCTCCTCGGACCCGTACGAGCAGTACTTC
CASSSSDPYEQYF
>TRBV13|NA|TRBJ1-1|NA
TGTGCCAGCAGCCTCACAGGAGCTCCCACTGAAGCTTTCTTT
CASSLTGAPTEAFF
>TRBV6-5|NA|TRBJ2-1|TRBD2
TGTGCCAGCAGGCCCCTAGCGGGAGGGCGCAATGAGCAGTTCTTC
CASRPLAGGRNEQFF
>TRBV14|NA|TRBJ2-5|NA
TGTGCCAGCAGCCAAGATAGTAGTAGACAGACCCAGTACTTC
CASSQDSSRQTQYF
>TRBV24-1|NA|TRBJ1-5|TRBD1
TGTGCCACCAGGGGGACAGGGATCAATCAGCCCCAGCATTTT
CATRGTGINQPQHF
>TRBV4-1|once|TRBJ2-7|TRBD1
TGCGCCAGCAGCCAAGATATCTTGGACACCGGGACAGGGAAGGTCGAGCAGTACTTC
CASSQDILDTGTGKVEQYF
>TRBV28|few|TRBJ1-2|NA
TGTGCCAGCAGCCTCGGGGGTAACTATGGCTACACCTTC
CASSLGGNYGYTF
>TRBV5-1|NA|TRBJ1-1|NA
TGCGCCAGCAGCTTTAATAACCCCGGGGGCCGGGGGGTGAACACTGAAGCTTTCTTT
CASSFNNPGGRGVNTEAFF
>TRBV5-1|NA|TRBJ2-7|TRBD1
TGCGCCAGCAGCGTGGACAGGGTTTTACAAGAGCAGTACTTC
CASSVDRVLQEQYF
>TRBV2|NA|TRBJ1-5|TRBD1
TGTGCCAGCAGTGTGGGACAGGGGGCGCCCAGCAATCAGCCCCAGCATTTT
CASSVGQGAPSNQPQHF
>TRBV12-1|NA|TRBJ1-5|NA
TGTGCCAGCAGCTTTGGGGGAATGAGCAATCAGCCCCAGCATTTT
CASSFGGMSNQPQHF
>TRBV28|NA|TRBJ2-2|NA
TGTGCCAGTACAGGGACCGGGGAGCTGTTTTTT
CASTGTGELFF
>TRBV20-1|NA|TRBJ2-3|TRBD2
TGCAGTGCTAGTTCGGTCAGAGCGGGGGGTGTAGGCACAGATACGCAGTATTTT
CSASSVRAGGVGTDTQYF
>TRBV5-4|NA|TRBJ1-5|TRBD1
TGTGCCAGCAGCTTACAGGGGGGACATCAGCCCCAGCATTTT
CASSLQGGHQPQHF
>TRBV5-1|once|TRBJ1-2|NA
TGCGCCAGCAGCGTCCAGACGGACCCTCGGGGAAATGGCTACACCTTC
CASSVQTDPRGNGYTF
>TRBV19|NA|TRBJ1-2|NA
TGTGCCAGTAGTGTCACAGGGACCCGAGCTAACTATGGCTACACCTTC
CASSVTGTRANYGYTF
>TRBV10-2|NA|TRBJ2-3|NA
TGCGCCAGCACGACAGGCGGCAAAACAGATACGCAGTATTTT
CASTTGGKTDTQYF
>TRBV15|NA|TRBJ1-5|NA
TGTGCCACCAGCAGAGACAGGGTAGTTTACAATCAGCCCCAGCATTTT
CATSRDRVVYNQPQHF
>TRBV13|once|TRBJ2-2|NA
TGTGCCAGCAGTCCCGACAGTTTTACCGGGGAGCTGTTTTTT
CASSPDSFTGELFF
>TRBV6-1|NA|TRBJ2-1|TRBD2
TGTGCCAGCAGTGAGGCGGGAGGACCCTACAATGAGCAGTTCTTC
CASSEAGGPYNEQFF
>TRBV7-6|NA|TRBJ2-3|TRBD1
TGTGCCAGCAGCCCGGGGCACGGACAGGTCACAGATACGCAGTATTTT
CASSPGHGQVTDTQYF
>TRBV13|NA|TRBJ2-3|TRBD1
TGTGCCAGCAGCACCCGGACAGGGACAGATACGCAGTATTTT
CASSTRTGTDTQYF
>TRBV4-1|NA|TRBJ2-7|TRBD2
TGCGCCAGCAGCCCCGAGAGCGGGAACCGCTACGAGCAGTACTTC
CASSPESGNRYEQYF
>TRBV27|NA|TRBJ1-5|NA
TGTGCCAGCAGTTTATGGAGAAGCAATCAGCCCCAGCATTTT
CASSLWRSNQPQHF
>TRBV6-5|NA|TRBJ1-3|TRBD1
TGTGCCAGCAGATTTAACAGGGGGCCTGGAAACACCATATATTTT
CASRFNRGPGNTIYF
>TRBV4-2|NA|TRBJ1-4|NA
TGTGCCAGCAGCCAAGAGAGTGAGGGTCTGGTGAAACTGTTTTTT
CASSQESEGLVKLFF
>TRBV7-9|few|TRBJ2-1|NA
TGTGCCAGCAGCCCACAATCCGGGACGCCCTACAATGAGCAGTTCTTC
CASSPQSGTPYNEQFF
>TRBV21-1|NA|TRBJ1-2|NA
TGTGCCAGCGGTAGAGCAGGGTATGGCTACACCTTC
CASGRAGYGYTF
>TRBV2|NA|TRBJ2-1|NA
TGTGCCAGCATCACAAACAATGAGCAGTTCTTC
CASITNNEQFF
>TRBV10-2|NA|TRBJ2-7|NA
TGCGCCAGCACAGAAACCTACGAGCAGTACTTC
CASTETYEQYF
>TRBV5-1|NA|TRBJ1-1|NA
TGCGCCAGCAGCTTGGAAGCAGGCCTTCCGGTTGAAGCTTTCTTT
CASSLEAGLPVEAFF
>TRBV18|NA|TRBJ2-1|NA
TGTGCCAGCTCACCACCTCCAGGATACAATGAGCAGTTCTTC
CASSPPPGYNEQFF
>TRBV6-5|NA|TRBJ1-5|TRBD1
TGTGCCACCCTGGAGGACAGGGTCCAGCCCCAGCATTTT
CATLEDRVQPQHF
>TRBV5-4|NA|TRBJ2-7|NA
TGTGCCAGCAGTCGGGACCTCTACGAGCAGTACTTC
CASSRDLYEQYF
>TRBV7-9|NA|TRBJ2-5|NA
TGTGCCAGCAGCTTAGGTTCCTCCGGAGGAGAGACCCAGTACTTC
CASSLGSSGGETQYF
>TRBV12-3/TRBV12-4|NA|TRBJ2-1|NA
TGTGCCAGCAGTTCTAATGAGCAGTTCTTC
CASSSNEQFF